This T cell receptor (beta chain) was profiled in a study of spatial heterogeneity in lung cancer. For the study at large: A unique TCR and UMI combination showed up more than ten times in raw reads, on average. Study findings and constraints: Ubiquitous expanded tumor TCRs were observed in blood more at resection than follow-up.

In germline, CDR1 is MNHEY, CDR2 SMNVEV (reference sequence). Trimming cost V 4 bases and J 0 bases, with 10 bases left between them. This CDR3 region has 14 residues. A word on this clonotype: Its antigen is undetermined.

Time point given: sample taken at primary tumor resection. Each molecule of TCR cDNA was tagged with one unique molecular identifier. MiXCR, run by TCRdb on the 5' RACE reads, gives a single entry per CDR3 protein. Among approximately 21,000 distinct CDR3 sequences, 3% to 3.5% were seen once, and the ten largest hold roughly 26%. The sequencing here drew on PBMCs, taken at surgery. The chain couples TRBV27 to TRBJ2-7; D is uncertain. This clonotype originated in a female donor with early-stage non-small cell lung cancer. As DNA, the CDR3 is TGTGCCAGCAGTTCCGTCCTCCTCTCCTACGAGCAGTACTTC. This translates into CASSSVLLSYEQYF.